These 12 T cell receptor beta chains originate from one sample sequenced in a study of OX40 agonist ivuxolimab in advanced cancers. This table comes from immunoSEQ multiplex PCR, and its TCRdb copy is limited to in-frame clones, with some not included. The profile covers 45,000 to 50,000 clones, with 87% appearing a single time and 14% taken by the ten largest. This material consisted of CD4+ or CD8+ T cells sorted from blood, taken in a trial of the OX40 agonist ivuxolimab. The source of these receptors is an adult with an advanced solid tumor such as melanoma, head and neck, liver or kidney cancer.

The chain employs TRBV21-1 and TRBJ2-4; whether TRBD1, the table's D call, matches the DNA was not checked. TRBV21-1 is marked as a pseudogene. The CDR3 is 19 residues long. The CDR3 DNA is TGTGCCAGCGGGCGTGAGATCATGTGCGTCGAAATAGCCAAAAACATTCAGTACTTC. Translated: CASGREIMCVEIAKNIQYF.

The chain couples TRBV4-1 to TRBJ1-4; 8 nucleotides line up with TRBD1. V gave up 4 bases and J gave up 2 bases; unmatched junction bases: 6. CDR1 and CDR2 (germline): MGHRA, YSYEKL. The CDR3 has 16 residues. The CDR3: CASSLRQGPTNEKLFF. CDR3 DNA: TGCGCCAGCAGCCTACGACAGGGGCCGACTAATGAAAAACTGTTTTTT.

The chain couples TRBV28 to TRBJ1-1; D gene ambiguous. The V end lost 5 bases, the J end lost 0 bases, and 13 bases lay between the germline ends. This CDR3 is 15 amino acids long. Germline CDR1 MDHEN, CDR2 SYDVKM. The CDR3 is CASSPRRNMNTEAFF. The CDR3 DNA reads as TGTGCCAGCAGTCCTCGGAGAAACATGAACACTGAAGCTTTCTTT.

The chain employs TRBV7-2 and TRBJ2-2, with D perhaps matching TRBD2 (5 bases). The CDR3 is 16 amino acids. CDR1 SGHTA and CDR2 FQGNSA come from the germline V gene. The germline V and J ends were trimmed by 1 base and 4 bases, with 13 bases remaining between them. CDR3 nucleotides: TGTGCCAGCAGCTTAGTGGCTAGCTTATCCACCGGGGAGCTGTTTTTT. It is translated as CASSLVASLSTGELFF.

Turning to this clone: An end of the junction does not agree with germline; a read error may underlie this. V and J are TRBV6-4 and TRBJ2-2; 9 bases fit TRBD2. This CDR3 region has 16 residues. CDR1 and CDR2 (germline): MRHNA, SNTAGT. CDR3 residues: CASSDRASGDTGELLF. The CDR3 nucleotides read TGTGCCAGCAGTGACAGGGCTAGCGGGGACACCGGGGAGCTGCTTTTT.

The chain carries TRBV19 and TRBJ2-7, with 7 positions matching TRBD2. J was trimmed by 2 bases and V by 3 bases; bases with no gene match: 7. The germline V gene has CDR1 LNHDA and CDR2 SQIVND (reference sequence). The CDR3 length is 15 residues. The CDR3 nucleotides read TGTGCCAGTAGTATTGGCGGGAGATATACCTACGAGCAGTACTTC. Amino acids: CASSIGGRYTYEQYF.

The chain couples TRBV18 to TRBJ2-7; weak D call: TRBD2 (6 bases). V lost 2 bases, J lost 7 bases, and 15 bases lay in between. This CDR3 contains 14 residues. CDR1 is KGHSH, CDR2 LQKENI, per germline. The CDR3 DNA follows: TGTGCCAGCTCACCAGTCACCGGGACTCGGGAGCAGTACTTC. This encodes CASSPVTGTREQYF.

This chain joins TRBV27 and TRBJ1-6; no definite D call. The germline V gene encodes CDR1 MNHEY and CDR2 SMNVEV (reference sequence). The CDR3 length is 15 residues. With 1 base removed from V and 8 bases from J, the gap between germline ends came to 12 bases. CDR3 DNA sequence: TGTGCCAGCAGTTTATTTGAAGCTACGGATTCACCCCTCCACTTT. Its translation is CASSLFEATDSPLHF.

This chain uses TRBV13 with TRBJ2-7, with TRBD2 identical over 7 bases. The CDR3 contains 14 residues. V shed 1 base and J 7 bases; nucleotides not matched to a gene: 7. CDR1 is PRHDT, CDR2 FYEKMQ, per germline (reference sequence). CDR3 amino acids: CASSLAGGGGEQYF. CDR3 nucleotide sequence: TGTGCCAGCAGCTTAGCTGGCGGGGGAGGTGAGCAGTACTTC.

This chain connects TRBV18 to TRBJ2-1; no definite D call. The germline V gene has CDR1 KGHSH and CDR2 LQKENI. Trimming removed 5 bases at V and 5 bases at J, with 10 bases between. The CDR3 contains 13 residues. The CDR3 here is CASSIGPNNEQFF. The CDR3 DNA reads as TGTGCCAGCTCAATTGGACCGAACAATGAGCAGTTCTTC.

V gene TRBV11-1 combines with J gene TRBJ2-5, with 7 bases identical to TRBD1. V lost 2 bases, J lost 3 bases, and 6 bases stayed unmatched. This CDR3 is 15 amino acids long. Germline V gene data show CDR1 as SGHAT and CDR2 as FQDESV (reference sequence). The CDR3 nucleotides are TGTGCCAGCAGCTTATTACAGGGGCCAAAAGAGACCCAGTACTTC. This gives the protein CASSLLQGPKETQYF.

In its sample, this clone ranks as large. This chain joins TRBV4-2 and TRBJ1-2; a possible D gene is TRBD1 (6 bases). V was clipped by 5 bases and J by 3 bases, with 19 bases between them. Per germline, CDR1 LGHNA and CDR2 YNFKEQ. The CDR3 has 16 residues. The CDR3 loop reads CASSKTLGQLDYGYTF. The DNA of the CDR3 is TGTGCCAGCAGCAAGACACTAGGACAGTTGGACTATGGCTACACCTTC.